Described below is a single T cell receptor (beta chain) sequence and its context. This record comes from a study of blood T cell repertoires in COVID-19. Whole-study context: Samples of COVID-19 (acute and convalescent) were obtained from the United States, Italy and Spain.

This CDR3 is built from 17 residues. Germline assignment: CDR1 MRHNA and CDR2 SNTAGT. The J segment lost 1 base and the V segment lost 6 bases, leaving 10 bases of the junction unmatched. Original handling: How many nucleated cells were present was estimated from reference gene primer amplification. Using immunoSEQ multiplex PCR, the repertoire was profiled, and TCRdb retains in-frame clones only, with some absent. That table gives V, J and clone size, and the DNA gave D and trimming. The repertoire consists of approximately 480,000 clones, with roughly nine tenths occurring once and the leading ten covering roughly 1%. Those enrolled in Seattle joined during active infection and were followed longitudinally afterward.

The clonotype originates from a man aged 18 to 35 with COVID-19, enrolled during active disease. The source material was peripheral blood. V usage is TRBV6-4 and J usage is TRBJ1-2; 11 bases fit TRBD1. CDR3 bases: TGTGCCAGCAGCCCGGCCGGGACAGGGGGTTTTAACTATGGCTACACCTTC. Translated, it gives CASSPAGTGGFNYGYTF.